Included here is one TCR beta chain sequence, with context. These data are taken from a study of blood T cell repertoires in COVID-19. TCRdb keeps only in-frame clones here, not all; method: immunoSEQ multiplex PCR. The sample gives 100,000 to 120,000 clones, approximately 68% of which show up once; 7.6% is in the top ten. The CDR3 sequence is 14 residues long. Germline lookup yields CDR1 LGHDT and CDR2 YNNKEL (reference sequence). V shed 1 base, J shed 6 bases, and the junction held 2 bases outside the gene matches. This TCR was sampled from a woman aged 55-70 years with acute or convalescent COVID-19. The chain joins TRBV3-1 (or the pseudogene TRBV3-2) to TRBJ2-7; 11 nucleotides align to TRBD2. The sequenced material came from peripheral blood. CDR3 residues: CASSQGLAGSEQYF. For the CDR3, the DNA is TGTGCCAGCAGCCAAGGACTAGCGGGATCCGAGCAGTACTTC.